This T cell receptor beta chain was captured in a study of blood T cell repertoires in COVID-19. Libraries were prepared by immunoSEQ multiplex PCR; TCRdb keeps only in-frame clonotypes and omits some of them. The sample holds approximately 61,000 clones, 86% seen once. Germline V gives CDR1 SEHNR, CDR2 FQNEAQ (reference sequence). The CDR3 has 14 residues. V lost 1 base, J lost 4 bases, and 7 bases lay in between. Specimen: peripheral blood. This sequence joins TRBV7-9 and TRBJ2-2, with D possibly matching TRBD2 (5 bases). This clonotype was sampled from a human donor in a cohort sampled during active COVID-19. The CDR3 DNA reads TGTGCCAGCAGCTTAGAACTAGTCACCGGGGAGCTGTTTTTT. Translating it yields CASSLELVTGELFF.